One and the same sample provided the 21 T cell receptor beta chains below, sequenced in a study of CD4 T cells in relation to SARS-CoV-2 and coronaviruses. Sequencing used immunoSEQ multiplex PCR; TCRdb keeps in-frame clones, though not all of them. In the table there are about 40,000 clones, 77% of which are singletons. No antigen has been assigned to these receptors. Sequenced: memory CD4+ T cells from PBMCs, cultured in vitro. The receptors come from an adult with COVID-19.

The chain has TRBV7-2 and TRBJ1-5; TRBD1 aligns across 7 bases. J gave up 3 bases and V 5 bases, and 4 bases lay outside the gene matches. This CDR3 is built from 14 residues. CDR1 is SGHTA and CDR2 is FQGNSA in the germline V gene. The DNA of the CDR3 is TGTGCCAGCAGCGAGACAGGGTTCAATCAGCCCCAGCATTTT. It is translated as CASSETGFNQPQHF.

The chain joins TRBV5-1 to TRBJ1-1; 9 positions agree with TRBD1. With 5 bases clipped from V and 4 bases from J, the junction kept 12 bases outside the gene matches. CDR3 length: 16 amino acids. Germline V gives CDR1 SGHRS, CDR2 YFSETQ. CDR3 sequence reads: CASRRTGGASGTEAFF. CDR3 in DNA: TGCGCCAGCAGAAGAACAGGGGGCGCCTCGGGCACTGAAGCTTTCTTT.

The chain has TRBV29-1 and TRBJ1-1; D unclear. Germline V CDR1 and CDR2: SQVTM, ANQGSEA. Trimming took 5 bases from V and 1 from J, leaving 11 bases between them. CDR3 length equals 13 residues. CDR3 DNA: TGCAGCGTTTGCTGGGCAGCGAACACTGAAGCTTTCTTT. Translation gives CSVCWAANTEAFF. The variable domain in full, with the rest retrieved from reference TRBV29-1 and TRBJ1-1, is SAVISQKPSRDICQRGTSLTIQCQVDSQVTMMFWYRQQPGQSLTLIATANQGSEATYESGFVIDKFPISRPNLTFSTLTVSNMSPEDSSIYLCSVCWAANTEAFFGQGTRLTVV.

The genes are TRBV27 and TRBJ2-5, with D perhaps TRBD2 (6 bases). V was cut by 5 bases and J by 5 bases, with 12 bases left in between. This CDR3 has 13 residues. The V gene's germline CDR1 is MNHEY and CDR2 SMNVEV (reference sequence). The CDR3 nucleotides read TGTGCCAGCAGTGAACTAGCTGGGGAGACCCAGTACTTC. Its protein is CASSELAGETQYF.

A few counts support this clone. This sequence joins TRBV30 and TRBJ2-3; a possible D gene is TRBD2 (6 bases). CDR1 is GTSNPN and CDR2 is SVGIG in the germline V gene (reference sequence). Between the trimmed V and J ends, which lost 3 bases and 5 bases, there was a span of 6 bases. The CDR3 is 11 residues long. CDR3 nucleotide sequence: TGTGCCTGGAGCGGGAGAGATACGCAGTATTTT. This gives the protein CAWSGRDTQYF.

This rearrangement joins TRBV29-1 to TRBJ2-1; 9 bases map to TRBD2. The CDR3 length is 15 residues. After removal of 3 bases from V and 7 bases from J, the junction contained 10 bases not matched to a gene. CDR1 and CDR2 (germline): SQVTM, ANQGSEA. This chain's CDR3 is CSVDGVSGSGNEQFF. CDR3 nucleotides: TGCAGCGTTGATGGGGTTAGCGGGAGCGGGAATGAGCAGTTCTTC.

The chain is built from TRBV29-1 and TRBJ2-7, with D hard to call. CDR1 and CDR2 (germline): SQVTM, ANQGSEA. V shed 5 bases and J shed 0 bases, with 5 bases lying between them. There are 11 residues in the CDR3. The CDR3 sequence: CSVTVSYEQYF. CDR3 sequence (DNA): TGCAGCGTTACTGTCTCCTACGAGCAGTACTTC.

The table lists this clone with a count of one. This rearrangement joins TRBV12-3 or TRBV12-4 to TRBJ2-5, with no clear D. The ends were cut back, 3 bases at V and 1 base at J, with 6 bases in the middle. This CDR3 spans 13 amino acids. The CDR3 DNA follows: TGTGCCAGCAGTTTTGGGGTCCAAGAGACCCAGTACTTC. This sequence encodes CASSFGVQETQYF.

The chain joins TRBV9 to TRBJ2-1; no clear D gene. V was pared by 1 base and J by 7 bases, with 15 bases between. Germline CDR1 is SGDLS and CDR2 is YYNGEE. This CDR3 spans 15 amino acids. CDR3 residues: CASSVWPRSPNEQFF. The CDR3 nucleotides read TGTGCCAGCAGCGTATGGCCCCGGTCCCCAAATGAGCAGTTCTTC.

V usage is TRBV7-3 and J usage is TRBJ2-1; 14 nucleotides agree with TRBD2. The CDR3 sequence is 16 residues long. Germline CDR1 is SGHTA and CDR2 is FQGTGA. Germline trimming cut 0 bases from V and 10 bases from J; bases unmatched to any gene: 5. The CDR3 nucleotides read TGTGCCAGCAGCTTAACGCCGGGACTAGCGGGAGTAGAGCAGTTCTTC. This sequence encodes CASSLTPGLAGVEQFF.

The rearrangement links TRBV3-1 (or the pseudogene TRBV3-2) to TRBJ2-7; 7 bases align to TRBD2. Trimming took 0 bases from V and 3 from J; bases not matched to a gene: 8. The length of the CDR3 is 16 residues. Germline V lookup: CDR1 LGHDT, CDR2 YNNKEL (reference sequence). The CDR3 DNA is TGTGCCAGCAGCCAAGATGTTGGCGGGAGTATCTACGAGCAGTACTTC. Protein sequence: CASSQDVGGSIYEQYF.

This chain joins TRBV5-1 and TRBJ2-3; D not resolved. CDR1 is SGHRS and CDR2 is YFSETQ in the germline V gene. The ends were cut back, 1 base at V and 5 bases at J, with 17 bases in the middle. This CDR3 has 16 amino acids. The DNA for the CDR3 is TGCGCCAGCAGCTTGCGGCTATCAGAGAGATTAGATACGCAGTATTTT. Encoded protein: CASSLRLSERLDTQYF.

This clone came up a few times. The genes are TRBV11-2 and TRBJ1-3; D ambiguous. Trimming shortened V by 1 base and J by 0 bases, and 10 bases separated the two germline ends. This CDR3 region has 16 residues. The germline gives CDR1 SGHAT, CDR2 FQNNGV. The CDR3 nucleotides read TGTGCCAGCAGCTTAGCAATTGGGGACTCTGGAAACACCATATATTTT. It translates to CASSLAIGDSGNTIYF.

V gene TRBV2 combines with J gene TRBJ2-1; tentatively, D is TRBD1 (5 bases). Per germline, CDR1 SNHLY and CDR2 FYNNEI. Trimming shortened V by 3 bases and J by 5 bases, and 14 bases separated the two germline ends. The CDR3 covers 15 residues. The CDR3 DNA sequence: TGTGCCAGCAGTGAGTTAAGGGGCGCCAACAATGAGCAGTTCTTC. Encoded protein: CASSELRGANNEQFF.

The chain is built from TRBV18 and TRBJ2-5; no clear D. Trimming took off 2 bases at V and 4 bases at J, with 8 bases between the two ends. Germline CDR1 reads KGHSH; CDR2 reads LQKENI. The length of the CDR3 is 13 residues. This CDR3 reads CASSPAVAETQYF. The CDR3 DNA reads as TGTGCCAGCTCACCAGCAGTTGCAGAGACCCAGTACTTC. Combining the CDR3 with reference TRBV18 and TRBJ2-5 gives the whole variable domain NAGVMQNPRHLVRRRGQEARLRCSPMKGHSHVYWYRQLPEEGLKFMVYLQKENIIDESGMPKERFSAEFPKEGPSILRIQQVVRGDSAAYFCASSPAVAETQYFGPGTRLLVL.

The chain links TRBV10-3 to TRBJ2-7, with 10 bases lining up with TRBD1. This CDR3 contains 13 residues. Trimming removed 6 bases from V and 7 bases from J; junction bases left unmatched: 6. Germline values: CDR1 ENHRY, CDR2 SYGVKD. The CDR3 loop reads CAIRGGTGVEQYF. CDR3 nucleotide sequence: TGTGCCATCAGGGGAGGGACAGGGGTTGAGCAGTACTTC.

This chain joins TRBV5-1 and TRBJ2-3; the D call may be TRBD1 or TRBD2 (5 bases each). Trimming left V 2 bases short and J 5 bases short, with 12 bases between. The CDR3 totals 14 residues. The germline V gene encodes CDR1 SGHRS and CDR2 YFSETQ. The CDR3: CASSFRDGKDTQYF. DNA for the CDR3: TGCGCCAGCAGCTTCAGGGACGGGAAAGATACGCAGTATTTT.

This clone turned up a few times. The CDR3 coding sequence is TGTGCCAGCAGTCCGGCGGGTTCTGGAAACACCATATATTTT. Protein: CASSPAGSGNTIYF. The V and J genes are TRBV28 and TRBJ1-3; D call uncertain. Trimming stripped 5 bases from V and 1 base from J, with 9 bases between. The CDR3 sequence is 14 residues long. The germline V gene encodes CDR1 MDHEN and CDR2 SYDVKM.

The chain links TRBV6-4 to TRBJ2-3; 9 bases map to TRBD2. Losses at the gene ends were 0 bases for V and 0 bases for J; bases not matched to a gene: 1. Germline-derived CDR1 and CDR2 are MRHNA and SNTAGT. CDR3 length equals 16 residues. Here the CDR3 reads CASSDSAGGSTDTQYF. The CDR3 coding sequence is TGTGCCAGCAGTGACTCAGCGGGAGGTAGCACAGATACGCAGTATTTT.

V is TRBV18 and J is TRBJ2-7; D not resolved. Trimming took 3 bases from V and 3 from J, leaving 15 bases between them. The CDR3 has 15 amino acids. Germline values: CDR1 KGHSH, CDR2 LQKENI. The CDR3 loop reads CASSPPGLTVYEQYF. DNA of the CDR3: TGTGCCAGCTCACCTCCGGGTCTGACGGTCTACGAGCAGTACTTC.

The gene calls are TRBV4-1 and TRBJ2-1; the D gene is possibly TRBD2 (5 bases). The CDR3 extends over 14 amino acids. Trimming cost V 1 base and J 8 bases, with 12 bases left between them. Per the germline V gene, CDR1 is MGHRA and CDR2 is YSYEKL. The CDR3 region has the DNA TGCGCCAGCAGCCAAGGAGCGGTGAACGATGAGCAGTTCTTC. It yields the protein CASSQGAVNDEQFF.